A single sample is the source of the 5 T cell receptor beta chains below, sequenced in a study of T cells expressing NK-cell markers. TCRdb re-called the 5' RACE reads and gives one entry per CDR3 protein, without DNA. This repertoire includes roughly 150,000 distinct CDR3 sequences. Sequences were obtained from blood T cells: a sorted CD56 or NKG2C T cell subset, CD4+ or CD8+ T cells, or bulk PBMC T cells (not recorded which). The receptors were gathered from a man between 18 and 69 years old in good health.

The genes are TRBV7-6 and TRBJ2-2; the TCRdb call, TRBD1, lacks DNA for checking. Germline-derived CDR1 and CDR2 are SGHVS and FNYEAQ. The CDR3 is 17 amino acids. CDR3 sequence reads: CASSLASGTGASRELFF.

V gene TRBV7-9 combines with J gene TRBJ1-1. Per the germline V gene, CDR1 is SEHNR and CDR2 is FQNEAQ (reference sequence). The CDR3 spans 16 residues. The chain's CDR3 is CASSLAVVEVNTEAFF.

The chain employs TRBV27 and TRBJ1-1. Germline loops: CDR1 MNHEY, CDR2 SMNVEV (reference sequence). This CDR3 is built from 14 residues. CDR3 in amino acids: CASSLSGSKTEAFF.

This chain uses TRBV4-1 with TRBJ2-7; lacking DNA, the TRBD1 call made by TCRdb goes unchecked. The CDR3 covers 15 residues. CDR1 is MGHRA and CDR2 is YSYEKL in the germline V gene. CDR3: CASSQGIAGAYEQYF.

This chain uses TRBV24-1 with TRBJ2-3; absent DNA, TCRdb's TRBD1 call cannot be checked. The CDR3 loop spans 13 amino acids. In germline, CDR1 is KGHDR, CDR2 SFDVKD. CDR3: CATSPNLWDTQYF.